Listed here are 29 T cell receptor beta chains from one sample, sequenced in a study of CD8 T cells in Susac syndrome (dated by TCRdb to about 2019). The library relied on the immunoSEQ multiplex PCR assay. RNA was extracted with the RNeasy kit and roughly 0.5 to 1 ug was reverse transcribed using random hexamers. TCRdb's own reprocessing of the public reads used fastp at Q25 and MiXCR and kept productive beta chains. Duplicate CDR3 protein sequences are folded into a single record with the most common DNA and genes. Recorded for this sample are 150,000 to 200,000 distinct CDR3 sequences; around 90% of them occurred a single time. About 0.09% of the sample is held by the ten biggest clonotypes. Sequenced input: CD4+ T cells from PBMCs. The receptors here all came from a human donor with Susac syndrome.

The genes are TRBV7-9 and TRBJ1-5, with TRBD1 matching 9 bases. CDR1 SEHNR and CDR2 FQNEAQ come from the germline V gene (reference sequence). V lost 4 bases and J lost 2; bases outside the gene matches: 15. The CDR3 sequence is 19 residues long. The CDR3 DNA follows: TGTGCCAGCAGCTCTTACAGGGGGCGAGTAATAGGCGGCAATCAGCCCCAGCATTTT. Amino acid sequence: CASSSYRGRVIGGNQPQHF.

The V gene is TRBV14, the J gene TRBJ2-5; the D is unclear. The ends were cut back, 4 bases at V and 2 bases at J, with 8 bases in the middle. Germline CDR1 and CDR2: SGHDN and FVKESK. This CDR3 spans 13 amino acids. The CDR3 bases are TGTGCCAGCAGCCGGGAAGCTCAAGAGACCCAGTACTTC. Protein product: CASSREAQETQYF.

The chain carries TRBV19 and TRBJ1-2, with TRBD1 identical over 8 bases. CDR3 size: 14 residues. V was clipped by 6 bases and J by 4 bases; unmatched bases: 7. In germline, CDR1 is LNHDA, CDR2 SQIVND (reference sequence). The CDR3 reads CASSGTGNFYGYTF. The DNA for the CDR3 is TGTGCCAGTAGCGGGACAGGTAATTTCTATGGCTACACCTTC.

The chain couples TRBV12-3 or TRBV12-4 to TRBJ2-7; 7 nucleotides match TRBD1. The CDR3 is 12 residues long. Trimming took 6 bases from V and 6 from J; bases not matched to a gene: 5. The CDR3 protein is CASSANRGEQYF. The CDR3 nucleotides read TGTGCCAGCAGCGCGAACAGGGGCGAGCAGTACTTC.

The chain links TRBV9 to TRBJ2-5; 7 bases are shared with TRBD2. The CDR3 consists of 15 residues. The germline V gene has CDR1 SGDLS and CDR2 YYNGEE. V gave up 2 bases and J gave up 1 base; unmatched junction bases: 5. CDR3 residues: CASSVVAGLQETQYF. CDR3 DNA: TGTGCCAGCAGCGTTGTAGCGGGCCTCCAAGAGACCCAGTACTTC.

V is TRBV19 and J is TRBJ2-1, with 13 positions matching TRBD2. CDR3 length: 15 amino acids. The V gene end was trimmed by 5 bases and the J gene end by 4 bases; junction bases not matched to a gene: 2. CDR1 LNHDA and CDR2 SQIVND come from the germline V gene (reference sequence). The CDR3 bases are TGTGCCAGTAGTGTGACTAGCGGGGGGTACAATGAGCAGTTCTTC. It is translated as CASSVTSGGYNEQFF.

The CDR3 DNA is TGTGCCAGCAGACAAACCCGCGGACTAGCGGTGACGGCGGAGACCCAGTACTTC. This sequence encodes CASRQTRGLAVTAETQYF. The chain is built from TRBV7-8 and TRBJ2-5, with 10 bases identical to TRBD2. The germline V gene encodes CDR1 SGHVS and CDR2 FQNEAQ. V lost 6 bases to trimming and J lost 5 bases; unmatched junction nucleotides: 18. This CDR3 comprises 18 residues.

Comment on this clonotype: At one of its ends the junction is not consistent with the germline gene, which may arise from a read error. This sequence joins TRBV9 and TRBJ2-1, with 7 nucleotides matching TRBD2. The CDR3 is made up of 15 amino acids. CDR1 is SGDLS, CDR2 YYNGEE, per germline. The CDR3 loop is CASTVGGSSYNEQFF. For the CDR3, the DNA is TGTGCCAGCACCGTAGGCGGGAGTTCGTACAATGAGCAGTTCTTC. Supplemented by reference TRBV9 and TRBJ2-1, the full variable domain reads DSGVTQTPKHLITATGQRVTLRCSPRSGDLSVYWYQQSLDQGLQFLIQYYNGEERAKGNILERFSAQQFPDLHSELNLSSLELGDSALYFCASTVGGSSYNEQFFGPGTRLTVL.

The CDR3: CASSSRQGASEKLFF. The CDR3 DNA is TGCGCCAGCAGCTCAAGACAGGGGGCTAGTGAAAAACTGTTTTTT. The rearrangement joins TRBV5-1 to TRBJ1-4; 10 bases match TRBD1. This CDR3 comprises 15 residues. Trimming removed 3 bases from V and 7 bases from J; junction bases left unmatched: 6. Germline V gene sequence: CDR1 SGHRS, CDR2 YFSETQ.

The chain uses TRBV6-5 and TRBJ2-6, with D unresolved. The length of the CDR3 is 15 residues. The V and J ends lost 1 base and 2 bases respectively, with 6 bases between them. Germline V gene lookup returns CDR1 MNHEY and CDR2 SVGAGI. Here the CDR3 reads CASSYWATGANVLTF. The CDR3 bases are TGTGCCAGCAGTTACTGGGCGACTGGGGCCAACGTCCTGACTTTC.

DNA for the CDR3: TGCAGTGCTAGGCAGGACAGGGACTCCCTTCAGCCCCAGCATTTT. Protein: CSARQDRDSLQPQHF. V gene TRBV20-1 combines with J gene TRBJ1-5, with TRBD1 matching over 8 bases. Germline CDR1 DFQATT, CDR2 SNEGSKA (reference sequence). V was clipped by 3 bases and J by 6 bases; unmatched bases: 10. The CDR3 spans 15 residues.

This clonotype appeared a single time. J is TRBJ1-4 and V is TRBV5-1; 8 bases match TRBD1. The germline V gene has CDR1 SGHRS and CDR2 YFSETQ. J lost 6 bases, V lost 3 bases, and 4 bases had no gene match. The CDR3 is 14 residues long. DNA of the CDR3: TGCGCCAGCAGCTCAGGGGGCTTCGATGAAAAACTGTTTTTT. This translates into CASSSGGFDEKLFF.

This clonotype occurred once. One junction end does not reproduce the germline sequence, and a read error may be involved. V usage is TRBV6-1 and J usage is TRBJ1-1; 10 bases map to TRBD1. From germline, CDR1 is MNHNS and CDR2 SASEGT. The CDR3 is made up of 17 amino acids. The CDR3 sequence: CASISSGTGEENTEAFF. The DNA for the CDR3 is TGTGCCAGCATCTCATCCGGGACAGGGGAGGAGAACACTGAAGCCTTCTTT.

In DNA form, the CDR3 reads TGTGCCAGCAGCGGGCCGACTGGCAGGCTGAGCGGAAACACCATATATTTT. Translation gives CASSGPTGRLSGNTIYF. J is TRBJ1-3 and V is TRBV2; D is undetermined. Deletions cut 6 bases from V and 4 bases from J, with 22 bases between. Looked up from germline, CDR1 is SNHLY and CDR2 is FYNNEI. The CDR3 runs to 17 residues.

Written as DNA, the CDR3 is TGTGCCAGTAGACCGGGGACAGATAGCAATCAGCCCCAGCATTTT. Protein sequence: CASRPGTDSNQPQHF. The chain combines TRBV19 with TRBJ1-5, with 7 bases aligning to TRBD1. Trimming took 6 bases from V and 0 from J; bases not matched to a gene: 5. CDR3 length equals 15 residues. The V gene's germline CDR1 is LNHDA and CDR2 SQIVND (reference sequence). Filled out from reference TRBV19 and TRBJ1-5, the complete variable domain reads DGGITQSPKYLFRKEGQNVTLSCEQNLNHDAMYWYRQDPGQGLRLIYYSQIVNDFQKGDIAEGYSVSREKKESFPLTVTSAQKNPTAFYLCASRPGTDSNQPQHFGDGTRLSIL.

This chain joins TRBV20-1 and TRBJ2-3, with 12 bases lining up with TRBD2. Trimming removed 3 bases from V and 6 bases from J; junction bases left unmatched: 7. The CDR3 extends over 15 amino acids. Germline-derived CDR1 and CDR2 are DFQATT and SNEGSKA (reference sequence). The CDR3 here is CSARPTSGGGDTQYF. The CDR3 nucleotides read TGCAGTGCTAGGCCGACTAGCGGGGGAGGGGATACGCAGTATTTT.

This clonotype was detected only once. J is TRBJ2-1 and V is TRBV18, with TRBD2 matching over 10 bases. Germline V CDR1 and CDR2: KGHSH, LQKENI. This CDR3 is 19 amino acids long. V was pared by 3 bases and J by 1 base, with 12 bases of the junction left unmatched. CDR3 loop: CASSPNPLAGEGSYNEQFF. In DNA form, the CDR3 reads TGTGCCAGCTCACCGAACCCTCTAGCGGGAGAAGGTTCCTACAATGAGCAGTTCTTC.

This rearrangement joins TRBV19 to TRBJ2-7, with TRBD2 identical over 10 bases. After removal of 5 bases from V and 4 bases from J, the junction contained 5 bases not matched to a gene. The CDR3 totals 14 residues. Germline CDR1 LNHDA, CDR2 SQIVND (reference sequence). The CDR3 nucleotides read TGTGCCAGTAGTGCTAGCGGGAGTTCTTACGAGCAGTACTTC. It is translated as CASSASGSSYEQYF.

This chain connects TRBV5-1 to TRBJ2-2, with 7 bases that match TRBD1. The junction had 10 bases not matched to a gene; V was cut back by 5 bases and J by 3 bases. CDR3 length equals 16 residues. The germline gives CDR1 SGHRS, CDR2 YFSETQ. The CDR3 bases are TGCGCCAGCAGTCTAGGTCGGGACAGCGACACCGGGGAGCTGTTTTTT. Amino acid sequence: CASSLGRDSDTGELFF.

The chain couples TRBV11-3 to TRBJ2-1, with D perhaps TRBD1 or TRBD2 (5 bases each). Germline assignment: CDR1 SGHNT and CDR2 YENEEA. CDR3 length: 16 residues. V was clipped by 1 base and J by 0 bases, with 10 bases between them. The CDR3 DNA reads as TGTGCCAGCAGCTTAGGGGGCGGAGGCTCCTACAATGAGCAGTTCTTC. Translating it yields CASSLGGGGSYNEQFF.

The CDR3 loop reads CASSSIAGGWNNEQFF. The CDR3 DNA is TGTGCCAGCAGCTCCATAGCGGGAGGGTGGAACAATGAGCAGTTCTTC. The chain has TRBV5-4 and TRBJ2-1; 11 bases line up with TRBD2. CDR3 length equals 16 residues. Trimming at V came to 3 bases and at J to 5 bases, leaving 7 bases not matched to a gene. The germline CDR1 and CDR2 sequences are SGHNT and YYREEE (reference sequence).

The chain recombines TRBV20-1 with TRBJ2-7; 8 positions agree with TRBD2. CDR1 DFQATT and CDR2 SNEGSKA come from the germline V gene (reference sequence). Trimming took 3 bases from V and 9 from J; bases not matched to a gene: 13. This CDR3 is built from 14 residues. This CDR3 is CSASIREGLAGQYF. The DNA of the CDR3 is TGCAGTGCTAGTATACGGGAGGGCCTGGCTGGGCAGTACTTC.

The rearrangement links TRBV5-4 to TRBJ2-1; 10 bases fit TRBD2. The germline V gene encodes CDR1 SGHNT and CDR2 YYREEE (reference sequence). After removal of 5 bases from V and 7 bases from J, the junction contained 18 bases not matched to a gene. The CDR3 extends over 18 amino acids. The CDR3 reads CASRMTSGSAYRVNEQFF. In DNA form, the CDR3 reads TGTGCCAGCAGGATGACTAGCGGGTCGGCCTATCGGGTGAATGAGCAGTTCTTC.

The chain recombines TRBV3-1 with TRBJ2-1, with a tentative D call TRBD1 (6 bases). Germline loops: CDR1 LGHDT, CDR2 YNNKEL (reference sequence). V shed 1 base and J shed 6 bases, with 16 bases lying between them. CDR3 length: 16 amino acids. The CDR3 sequence is CASSQGFLGAVNEQFF. The CDR3 DNA sequence: TGTGCCAGCAGCCAAGGGTTTCTGGGGGCGGTCAATGAGCAGTTCTTC.

This chain uses TRBV2 with TRBJ2-7; 8 positions match TRBD2. The V and J ends lost 5 bases and 0 bases, in that order; junction bases with no gene match: 6. This CDR3 region has 15 residues. Germline V gives CDR1 SNHLY, CDR2 FYNNEI. The DNA of the CDR3 is TGTGCCAGCAGTACCCAGCGGGAGAGCTCCTACGAGCAGTACTTC. Residues: CASSTQRESSYEQYF.

This clonotype has only one observation. J is TRBJ2-7 and V is TRBV2; maybe TRBD1 (6 bases). The CDR3 is 14 residues long. Trimming took 10 bases from V and 6 from J, leaving 22 bases between them. Germline CDR1 SNHLY, CDR2 FYNNEI. The CDR3 bases are TGTGCCAACAGGACAGCCTCTTACAGGGTCGAGCAGTACTTC. Translating gives CANRTASYRVEQYF.

The chain uses TRBV28 and TRBJ2-7, with a tentative D call TRBD2 (5 bases). There are 14 residues in the CDR3. Trimming took off 5 bases at V and 5 bases at J, with 16 bases between the two ends. CDR1 and CDR2 from the germline V gene are MDHEN and SYDVKM. Here the CDR3 reads CASSRTLGAHEQYF. DNA for the CDR3: TGTGCCAGCAGTCGGACTTTAGGCGCCCACGAGCAGTACTTC. The full variable domain, in which reference TRBV28 and TRBJ2-7 provide the parts outside the CDR3, is DVKVTQSSRYLVKRTGEKVFLECVQDMDHENMFWYRQDPGLGLRLIYFSYDVKMKEKGDIPEGYSVSREKKERFSLILESASTNQTSMYLCASSRTLGAHEQYFGPGTRLTVT.

The V call is TRBV9, the J call TRBJ2-5, with D tentatively TRBD2 (6 bases). Trimming removed 3 bases at V and 2 bases at J, with 14 bases between. This CDR3 has 15 residues. Per the germline V gene, CDR1 is SGDLS and CDR2 is YYNGEE. The CDR3 coding sequence is TGTGCCAGCAGCGCCGGGACTTCGATTCAAGAGACCCAGTACTTC. Translation: CASSAGTSIQETQYF. The complete variable domain, with remaining parts taken from reference TRBV9 and TRBJ2-5, reads DSGVTQTPKHLITATGQRVTLRCSPRSGDLSVYWYQQSLDQGLQFLIQYYNGEERAKGNILERFSAQQFPDLHSELNLSSLELGDSALYFCASSAGTSIQETQYFGPGTRLLVL.

This clonotype came up once. V usage is TRBV11-3 and J usage is TRBJ1-3; D gene uncertain. CDR3 length: 13 amino acids. Trimming cost V 5 bases and J 2 bases, with 7 bases left between them. CDR1 SGHNT and CDR2 YENEEA come from the germline V gene. The CDR3 DNA reads TGTGCCAGCAGCCCCCACCCTGGAAACACCATATATTTT. It yields the protein CASSPHPGNTIYF.